The rows below give T cell receptor beta chains drawn from one sample of a study of blood T cell repertoires in COVID-19. Clones were sequenced by immunoSEQ multiplex PCR, and TCRdb holds only the in-frame ones, with some missing. The data show some 97,000 clones, more than 85% seen once. The sample taken for sequencing was peripheral blood. The source is a man in his 60s with acute or convalescent COVID-19. CDR3s include the opening cysteine and the closing phenylalanine or tryptophan. Fields, in order: V gene, clone size, J gene, D gene, CDR3 DNA, CDR3 protein. A D gene is named only where the DNA matches it firmly. Clone size is given for some rows only: seen once, a few or many times, or a class if the clone is expanded.

>TRBV28|once|TRBJ1-2|TRBD1
TGTGCCAGCAGTCAGGGGGCTAGATATGGCTACACCTTC
CASSQGARYGYTF
>TRBV4-1|.|TRBJ2-5|TRBD1
TGCGCCAGCAGCCTTCCCGGACAGGGCCAAGAGACCCAGTACTTC
CASSLPGQGQETQYF
>TRBV7-2|.|TRBJ2-1|TRBD1
TGTGCCAGCAGTCTAGCAGGGGGATGGAATGAGCAGTTCTTC
CASSLAGGWNEQFF
>TRBV6-5|few|TRBJ2-7|TRBD1
TGTGCCAGCAAAGAATCAAACAGGGGCCACGAGCAGTACTTC
CASKESNRGHEQYF
>TRBV19|.|TRBJ2-6|.
TGTGCCAGTAGTATCCGGGCTGGGGCCAACGTCCTGACTTTC
CASSIRAGANVLTF
>TRBV19|.|TRBJ2-1|.
TGTGCCAGTAACCCGGAGAGGCAGTTTATATCTCCAAACAATGAGCAGTTCTTC
CASNPERQFISPNNEQFF
>TRBV5-1|.|TRBJ1-1|.
TGCGCCAGCAGCTTGAGACTAGCCGACACTGAAGCTTTCTTT
CASSLRLADTEAFF
>TRBV19|.|TRBJ2-3|TRBD2
TGTGCCAGTAGTGGGGGACTAGCGGGAGGCACGCAGTATTTT
CASSGGLAGGTQYF
>TRBV7-9|.|TRBJ1-6|.
TGTGCCAGCAGCCCTGATTCAGGGTCTTATAATTCACCCCTCCACTTT
CASSPDSGSYNSPLHF
>TRBV27|.|TRBJ1-3|TRBD1
TGTGCCAGCAGTTTTTCGGGGACAGGGACTGGAAACACCATATATTTT
CASSFSGTGTGNTIYF
>TRBV6-4|.|TRBJ1-2|.
TGTGCCAGCAGAGAGGGGGAGCACTATGGCTACACCTTC
CASREGEHYGYTF
>TRBV30|.|TRBJ1-6|.
TGTGCCTGGAGTCCACTCGGTGGCAATCTGAGGCCTTTGGGTAATTCACCCCTCCACTTT
CAWSPLGGNLRPLGNSPLHF
>TRBV21-1|.|TRBJ2-7|.
TGTGCCAGCAGTAAAGGACTAGCGGGAGTGGTAGAGCAGTACTTC
CASSKGLAGVVEQYF
>TRBV24-1|.|TRBJ1-4|TRBD1
TGTGCCACCAGTGATCCTACAGGGGGAGGTAATGAAAAACTGTTTTTT
CATSDPTGGGNEKLFF
>TRBV18|.|TRBJ1-2|.
TGTGCCAGCTTTTCGACAGCCACTAACTATGGCTACACCTTC
CASFSTATNYGYTF
>TRBV2|.|TRBJ1-1|.
TGTGCCAGCAGTGGACAGGCCTCCGCTGAAGCTTTCTTT
CASSGQASAEAFF